A selection of T cell receptor beta chains follows, all from one sample in a study of identical twins. TCRdb redid the calling of the 5' RACE reads with MiXCR, one entry per CDR3 protein. The sample has 1.5 million to 2 million distinct CDR3 sequences; about 32% are singletons. The sample taken for sequencing was cord blood. Receptors were obtained from a newborn girl in good health. Each CDR3 is given with its conserved first and last residue. Each record gives: J gene, clone size, V gene, D gene, CDR3 DNA, CDR3 protein. The D gene is left open where the match is weak. Expanded clones are given a class, and other clones once, few, many or no size at all.

j_gene: TRBJ2-7; abundance: many; v_gene: TRBV4-1; d_gene: .; CDR3nt: TGCGCCAGCAGCCAAGAGGGTGGCTTGTGGGACACCAACTACGAGCAGTACTTC; CDR3aa: CASSQEGGLWDTNYEQYF
j_gene: TRBJ2-1; abundance: .; v_gene: TRBV5-6; d_gene: .; CDR3nt: TGTGCCAACTGGGGTAATTTTCCGGGAGTGAATGAGCAGTTCTTC; CDR3aa: CANWGNFPGVNEQFF
j_gene: TRBJ2-3; abundance: few; v_gene: TRBV20-1; d_gene: TRBD2; CDR3nt: TGCAGTGCGCTACTAGCGGGGCTAGATACGCAGTATTTT; CDR3aa: CSALLAGLDTQYF
j_gene: TRBJ2-1; abundance: .; v_gene: TRBV7-6; d_gene: .; CDR3nt: TGTGCCAGCAGCTTAGTACCTAGAAACAATGAGCAGTTCTTC; CDR3aa: CASSLVPRNNEQFF
j_gene: TRBJ2-1; abundance: .; v_gene: TRBV28; d_gene: TRBD1; CDR3nt: TGTGCCAGCACCGGGACAGGGAACAATGGGCAGTTCTTC; CDR3aa: CASTGTGNNGQFF
j_gene: TRBJ1-5; abundance: .; v_gene: TRBV20-1; d_gene: .; CDR3nt: TGCAGTGCTTCTCGACCCGGGACTGACTATCAGCCCCAGCATTTT; CDR3aa: CSASRPGTDYQPQHF
j_gene: TRBJ2-3; abundance: few; v_gene: TRBV5-1; d_gene: .; CDR3nt: TGCGCCAGCAGCTTGGTCCTGGGTGTGACAGATACGCAGTATTTT; CDR3aa: CASSLVLGVTDTQYF
j_gene: TRBJ2-3; abundance: once; v_gene: TRBV5-1; d_gene: .; CDR3nt: TGCGCCAGCAATCTGGACTACACAGATACGCAGTATTTT; CDR3aa: CASNLDYTDTQYF
j_gene: TRBJ2-1; abundance: .; v_gene: TRBV20-1; d_gene: TRBD2; CDR3nt: TGCAGTGCTAGTCGGCTAGCGGACTTCTACAATGAGCAGTTCTTC; CDR3aa: CSASRLADFYNEQFF
j_gene: TRBJ2-7; abundance: .; v_gene: TRBV4-1; d_gene: .; CDR3nt: TGCGCCAGCAGCCAACTACCGAAGACAGTCAGCTCCTACGAGCAGTACTTC; CDR3aa: CASSQLPKTVSSYEQYF
j_gene: TRBJ2-7; abundance: .; v_gene: TRBV10-3; d_gene: TRBD1; CDR3nt: TGTGCCATCAGTGAGATGGACAGGGTTTTATGCGAGCAGTACTTC; CDR3aa: CAISEMDRVLCEQYF
j_gene: TRBJ1-6; abundance: .; v_gene: TRBV25-1; d_gene: .; CDR3nt: TGTGCCAGCAGTAGGCAGGCGGTAAATTCACCCCTCCACTTT; CDR3aa: CASSRQAVNSPLHF
j_gene: TRBJ1-3; abundance: .; v_gene: TRBV9; d_gene: .; CDR3nt: TGTGCGAGTGGAAACACCATATATTTT; CDR3aa: CASGNTIYF